These T cell receptor beta chains were read from a single sample in a study of shared clonotypes between healthy human individuals. Sequencing was performed with immunoSEQ multiplex PCR; in TCRdb, only in-frame clones are kept and a portion is missing. Of under 2,000,000 clones in the sample, about 95% are singletons; the top ten hold around 1%. What was sequenced was naive CD8+ T cells sorted from blood. The receptors here all came from a man younger than 35 in good health. Both conserved end residues are part of each CDR3. The order of the fields is D gene, V gene, J gene, clone size, CDR3 protein, CDR3 DNA. D genes are given only for firm matches. A row's size may be missing; if present it is once, few, many or a size class.

>.|TRBV7-6|TRBJ2-7|.
CASSPSGSYEQYF
TGTGCCAGCTCCCCCAGTGGGTCCTACGAGCAGTACTTC
>.|TRBV9|TRBJ2-1|.
CASSPPSYFYNEQFF
TGTGCCAGCAGCCCCCCTAGCTACTTCTACAATGAGCAGTTCTTC
>TRBD1|TRBV25-1|TRBJ2-5|.
CASSERDRGETQYF
TGTGCCAGCAGTGAACGGGACAGGGGAGAGACCCAGTACTTC
>.|TRBV29-1|TRBJ2-7|.
CSVVSDYEQYF
TGCAGCGTTGTGTCGGACTACGAGCAGTACTTC
>.|TRBV6-5|TRBJ2-7|.
CASSYSTEYEQYF
TGTGCCAGCAGTTACTCCACCGAATACGAGCAGTACTTC
>TRBD2|TRBV28|TRBJ2-5|.
CASRATSGSQETQYF
TGTGCCAGCAGGGCGACTAGCGGATCCCAAGAGACCCAGTACTTC
>TRBD1|TRBV5-1|TRBJ2-3|.
CASSLVGQDLDTQYF
TGCGCCAGCAGCTTGGTGGGACAGGACTTAGATACGCAGTATTTT
>.|TRBV28|TRBJ1-1|.
CASSPQGVSEAFF
TGTGCCAGCAGTCCCCAAGGGGTATCTGAAGCTTTCTTT
>.|TRBV28|TRBJ2-7|.
CASSYGDAYEQYF
TGTGCCAGCAGTTACGGGGACGCCTACGAGCAGTACTTC
>.|TRBV19|TRBJ2-1|.
CASSPLSRGPSNEQFF
TGTGCCAGTAGTCCCCTATCGCGGGGGCCCTCCAATGAGCAGTTCTTC
>TRBD1|TRBV13|TRBJ2-7|.
CASSLSTGGADEQYF
TGTGCCAGCAGCCTTTCGACAGGGGGCGCGGACGAGCAGTACTTC
>TRBD1|TRBV11-2|TRBJ1-1|.
CASSFGDSMNTEAFF
TGTGCCAGCAGCTTCGGGGACAGCATGAACACTGAAGCTTTCTTT
>.|TRBV11-2|TRBJ2-5|.
CASSPGQETQYF
TGTGCCAGCAGCCCAGGACAAGAGACCCAGTACTTC
>.|TRBV6-6|TRBJ2-1|.
CASRPDTSSYNEQFF
TGTGCCAGTCGTCCTGATACCAGCTCCTACAATGAGCAGTTCTTC
>TRBD1|TRBV6-5|TRBJ1-1|.
CASSSFTGDGAFF
TGTGCCAGCAGTTCCTTTACAGGGGACGGAGCTTTCTTT
>.|TRBV28|TRBJ2-5|.
CASSLLRGDETQYF
TGTGCCAGCAGCCTACTGAGGGGGGACGAGACCCAGTACTTC
>.|TRBV7-2|TRBJ1-2|.
CASSHLGEGANYGYTF
TGTGCCAGCAGCCACCTCGGGGAGGGAGCTAACTATGGCTACACCTTC
>TRBD1|TRBV6-4|TRBJ1-4|.
CATPGGGNEKLFF
TGTGCCACCCCAGGGGGGGGAAATGAAAAACTGTTTTTT
>TRBD1|TRBV7-9|TRBJ1-5|.
CASSYGTGNQPQHF
TGTGCCAGCAGCTATGGGACAGGGAATCAGCCCCAGCATTTT
>TRBD2|TRBV30|TRBJ2-1|.
CAWSVQYRRAGVTYNEQFF
TGTGCCTGGAGTGTACAGTACCGCCGAGCGGGAGTAACCTACAATGAGCAGTTCTTC
>.|TRBV5-1|TRBJ2-7|.
CASRPDAGTYEQYF
TGCGCCAGCAGACCAGACGCGGGAACCTACGAGCAGTACTTC
>TRBD1|TRBV6-4|TRBJ2-2|.
CATQGANTGELFF
TGTGCCACCCAGGGGGCGAACACCGGGGAGCTGTTTTTT
>TRBD2|TRBV28|TRBJ2-7|.
CASSLSGGTSYEQYF
TGTGCCAGCAGTTTAAGCGGGGGGACCTCCTACGAGCAGTACTTC
>TRBD1|TRBV4-1|TRBJ2-2|.
CASSPRQGNTGELFF
TGCGCCAGCAGCCCACGACAGGGGAACACCGGGGAGCTGTTTTTT
>.|TRBV9|TRBJ1-5|.
CASSVGPGENQPQHF
TGTGCCAGCAGCGTAGGTCCCGGGGAAAATCAGCCCCAGCATTTT
>.|TRBV19|TRBJ1-5|.
CACSIGLRSNQPQHF
TGTGCTTGTAGTATAGGATTACGGAGCAATCAGCCCCAGCATTTT
>.|TRBV2|TRBJ2-7|.
CARDRQMSSYEQYF
TGTGCCAGAGACCGACAGATGAGCTCCTACGAGCAGTACTTC
>.|TRBV29-1|TRBJ2-3|.
CSVEVGLADTQYF
TGCAGCGTTGAAGTCGGTCTAGCAGATACGCAGTATTTT
>.|TRBV9|TRBJ1-2|.
CASSVFTGMGGYTF
TGTGCCAGCAGCGTCTTCACAGGGATGGGTGGCTACACCTTC
>TRBD2|TRBV6-5|TRBJ2-5|.
CASRPLAGGQETQYF
TGTGCCAGCAGGCCTCTAGCGGGAGGACAAGAGACCCAGTACTTC
>TRBD1|TRBV19|TRBJ1-2|once
CASSPRQGPFSNYGYTF
TGTGCCAGTAGTCCTCGACAGGGTCCCTTCTCTAACTATGGCTACACCTTC
>TRBD1|TRBV6-5|TRBJ2-5|.
CASSYSTGHQETQYF
TGTGCCAGCAGTTACTCGACAGGGCATCAAGAGACCCAGTACTTC
>.|TRBV4-1|TRBJ2-7|.
CASSQEMASMAYEQYF
TGCGCCAGCAGCCAAGAAATGGCTAGCATGGCCTACGAGCAGTACTTC
>.|TRBV27|TRBJ1-2|once
CASSLSGGGYGYTF
TGTGCCAGCAGTTTATCGGGCGGAGGCTATGGCTACACCTTC
>TRBD2|TRBV7-8|TRBJ2-7|.
CASTPRGYHYEQYF
TGTGCCAGCACCCCGCGGGGGTACCACTACGAGCAGTACTTC
>TRBD1|TRBV7-2|TRBJ2-7|.
CASSLVQGVPSYEQYF
TGTGCCAGCAGCTTAGTTCAGGGGGTACCCTCCTACGAGCAGTACTTC
>.|TRBV6-5|TRBJ2-2|.
CASSSTLGGELFF
TGTGCCAGCAGTTCGACCCTGGGGGGGGAGCTGTTTTTT
>.|TRBV5-6|TRBJ2-7|.
CASSRSTGGPHEQYF
TGTGCCAGCAGCCGTTCCACAGGCGGGCCTCACGAGCAGTACTTC
>.|TRBV27|TRBJ2-7|.
CASSLSGQDYEQYF
TGTGCCAGCAGTCTCTCGGGCCAGGACTACGAGCAGTACTTC
>TRBD2|TRBV4-1|TRBJ2-2|.
CASSQERLAGGNTGELFF
TGCGCCAGCAGCCAAGAAAGGCTAGCGGGAGGCAACACCGGGGAGCTGTTTTTT
>.|TRBV11-2|TRBJ2-7|once
CASSQGTAYEQYF
TGTGCCAGCAGTCAAGGGACTGCCTACGAGCAGTACTTC
>.|TRBV5-1|TRBJ2-5|.
CASRMTTTLETQYF
TGCGCCAGCAGGATGACTACCACACTAGAGACCCAGTACTTC
>.|TRBV19|TRBJ2-2|.
CASSPLELGTGELFF
TGTGCCAGTAGTCCCCTCGAACTGGGTACCGGGGAGCTGTTTTTT
>.|TRBV7-8|TRBJ2-3|.
CASSLEGGPDTDTQYF
TGTGCCAGCAGCTTAGAGGGCGGACCCGACACAGATACGCAGTATTTT
>TRBD2|TRBV11-2|TRBJ2-7|once
CASSLAGGPGYEQYF
TGTGCCAGCAGCTTAGCGGGAGGGCCTGGGTACGAGCAGTACTTC
>.|TRBV21-1|TRBJ2-7|.
CASSKGLRNEQYF
TGTGCCAGCAGCAAAGGCCTACGGAACGAGCAGTACTTC
>.|TRBV19|TRBJ2-1|.
CASSSTLFAGEQFF
TGTGCCAGTAGTTCAACTCTGTTTGCGGGTGAGCAGTTCTTC
>.|TRBV13|TRBJ2-7|.
CASSLAGAHEQYF
TGTGCCAGCAGCCTGGCCGGGGCCCACGAGCAGTACTTC
>.|TRBV5-6|TRBJ1-2|once
CASSLFPDIANYGYTF
TGTGCCAGCAGCTTGTTCCCGGACATCGCTAACTATGGCTACACCTTC
>.|TRBV10-1|TRBJ2-1|.
CASSESGGPGSNEQFF
TGCGCCAGCAGTGAGTCGGGTGGGCCAGGTTCCAATGAGCAGTTCTTC
>TRBD1|TRBV7-9|TRBJ1-2|once
CASSTNKDTGVGYTF
TGTGCCAGCAGCACTAACAAAGATACAGGGGTTGGCTACACCTTC
>TRBD2|TRBV9|TRBJ2-3|.
CASSVAGLAIISDTQYF
TGTGCCAGCAGCGTAGCCGGACTAGCTATAATCTCAGATACGCAGTATTTT
>TRBD2|TRBV5-1|TRBJ2-1|.
CASSPGLAVTYNEQFF
TGCGCCAGCAGCCCGGGACTAGCGGTGACCTACAATGAGCAGTTCTTC